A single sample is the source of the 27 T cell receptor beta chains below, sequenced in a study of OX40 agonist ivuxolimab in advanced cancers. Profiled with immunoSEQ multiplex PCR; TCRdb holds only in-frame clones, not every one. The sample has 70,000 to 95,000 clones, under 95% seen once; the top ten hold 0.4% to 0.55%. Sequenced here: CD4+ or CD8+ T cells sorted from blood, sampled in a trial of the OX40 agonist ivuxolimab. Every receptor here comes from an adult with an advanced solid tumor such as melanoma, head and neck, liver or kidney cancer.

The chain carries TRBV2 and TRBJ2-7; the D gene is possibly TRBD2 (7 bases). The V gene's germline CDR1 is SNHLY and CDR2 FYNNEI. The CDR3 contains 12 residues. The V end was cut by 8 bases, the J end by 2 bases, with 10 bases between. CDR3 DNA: TGTGCCAGCGGGGGGGGGCCCTACGAGCAGTACTTC. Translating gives CASGGGPYEQYF.

The CDR3 protein is CASSRKSRDRGLRTSGNTIYF. In DNA form, the CDR3 reads TGTGCCAGCAGCAGAAAGTCCCGGGACAGGGGATTAAGGACCTCTGGAAACACCATATATTTT. The genes are TRBV21-1 and TRBJ1-3; TRBD1 is the table's D call and was not checked against the DNA. TRBV21-1 is a pseudogene locus. The CDR3 covers 21 residues.

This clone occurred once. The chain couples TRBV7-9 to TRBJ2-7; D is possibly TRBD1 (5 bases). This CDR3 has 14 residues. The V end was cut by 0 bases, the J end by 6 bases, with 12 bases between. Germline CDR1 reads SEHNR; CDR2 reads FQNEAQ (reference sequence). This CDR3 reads CASSLAAAGIEQYF. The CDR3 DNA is TGTGCCAGCAGCTTAGCGGCGGCAGGGATCGAGCAGTACTTC.

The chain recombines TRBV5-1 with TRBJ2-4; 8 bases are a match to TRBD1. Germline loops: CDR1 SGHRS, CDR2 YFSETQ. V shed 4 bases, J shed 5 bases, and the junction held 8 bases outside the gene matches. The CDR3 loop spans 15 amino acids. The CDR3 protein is CASSTQGALENIQYF. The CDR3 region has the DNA TGCGCCAGCAGCACTCAGGGGGCATTGGAAAACATTCAGTACTTC.

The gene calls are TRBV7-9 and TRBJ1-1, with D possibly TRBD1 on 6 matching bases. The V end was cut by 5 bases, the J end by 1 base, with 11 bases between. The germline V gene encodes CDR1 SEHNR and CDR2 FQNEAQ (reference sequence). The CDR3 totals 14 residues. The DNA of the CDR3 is TGTGCCAGCAGCCTGATGGGACAGAACACTGAAGCTTTCTTT. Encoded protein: CASSLMGQNTEAFF.

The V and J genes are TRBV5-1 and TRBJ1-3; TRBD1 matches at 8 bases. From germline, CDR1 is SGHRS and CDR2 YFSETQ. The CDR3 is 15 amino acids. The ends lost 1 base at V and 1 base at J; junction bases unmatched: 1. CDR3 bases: TGCGCCAGCAGCTTGACAGGGGGATCTGGAAACACCATATATTTT. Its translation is CASSLTGGSGNTIYF.

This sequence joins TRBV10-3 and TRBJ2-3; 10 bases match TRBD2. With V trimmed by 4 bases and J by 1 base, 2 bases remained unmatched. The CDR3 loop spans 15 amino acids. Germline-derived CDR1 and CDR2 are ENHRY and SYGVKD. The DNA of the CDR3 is TGTGCCATCAGTGGGCTAGCGGGGGGCACAGATACGCAGTATTTT. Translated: CAISGLAGGTDTQYF.

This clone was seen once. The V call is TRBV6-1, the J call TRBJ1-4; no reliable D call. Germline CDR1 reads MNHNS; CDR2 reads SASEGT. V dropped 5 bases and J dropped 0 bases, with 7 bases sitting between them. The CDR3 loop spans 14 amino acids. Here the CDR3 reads CASSISATNEKLFF. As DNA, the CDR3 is TGTGCCAGCAGTATATCAGCAACTAATGAAAAACTGTTTTTT.

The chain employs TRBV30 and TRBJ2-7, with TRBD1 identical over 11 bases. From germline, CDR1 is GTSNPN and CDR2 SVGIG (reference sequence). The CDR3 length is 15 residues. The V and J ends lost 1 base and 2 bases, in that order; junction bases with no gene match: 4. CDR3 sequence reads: CAWSAGQGAAYEQYF. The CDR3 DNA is TGTGCCTGGAGTGCTGGACAGGGGGCGGCCTACGAGCAGTACTTC.

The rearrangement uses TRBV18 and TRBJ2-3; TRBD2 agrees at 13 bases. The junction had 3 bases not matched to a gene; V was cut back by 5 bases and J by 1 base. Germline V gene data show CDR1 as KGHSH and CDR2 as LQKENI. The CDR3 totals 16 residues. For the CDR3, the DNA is TGTGCCAGCTCAGCCGGACTAGCGGGGGGCACAGATACGCAGTATTTT. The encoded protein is CASSAGLAGGTDTQYF.

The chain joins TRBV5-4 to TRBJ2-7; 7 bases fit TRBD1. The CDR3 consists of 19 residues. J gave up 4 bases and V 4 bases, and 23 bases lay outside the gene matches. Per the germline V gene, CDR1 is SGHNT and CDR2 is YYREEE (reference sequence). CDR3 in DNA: TGTGCCAGCAGCCCGACACAGGGGACCACCGCTTACACCTTATACGAGCAGTACTTC. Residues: CASSPTQGTTAYTLYEQYF.

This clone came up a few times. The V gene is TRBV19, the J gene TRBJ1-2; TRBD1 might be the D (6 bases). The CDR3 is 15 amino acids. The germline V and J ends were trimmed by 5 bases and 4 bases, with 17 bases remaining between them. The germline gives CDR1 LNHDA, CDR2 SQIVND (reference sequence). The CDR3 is CASSSAGAGSYGYTF. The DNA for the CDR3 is TGTGCCAGTAGTTCCGCGGGGGCAGGGTCCTATGGCTACACCTTC.

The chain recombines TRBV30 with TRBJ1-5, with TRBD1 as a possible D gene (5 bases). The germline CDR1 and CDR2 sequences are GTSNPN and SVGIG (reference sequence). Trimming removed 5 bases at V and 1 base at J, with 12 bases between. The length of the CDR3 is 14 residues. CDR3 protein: CAWQDGGSNQPQHF. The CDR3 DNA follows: TGTGCCTGGCAAGACGGGGGGAGCAATCAGCCCCAGCATTTT.

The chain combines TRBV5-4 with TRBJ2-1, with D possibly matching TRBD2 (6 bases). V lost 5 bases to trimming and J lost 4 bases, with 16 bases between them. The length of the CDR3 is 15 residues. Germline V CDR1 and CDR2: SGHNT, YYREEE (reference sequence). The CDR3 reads CASRGGTEIYNEQFF. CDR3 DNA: TGTGCCAGCAGAGGAGGGACTGAGATATACAATGAGCAGTTCTTC. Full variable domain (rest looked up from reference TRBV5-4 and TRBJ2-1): ETGVTQSPTHLIKTRGQQVTLRCSSQSGHNTVSWYQQALGQGPQFIFQYYREEENGRGNFPPRFSGLQFPNYSSELNVNALELDDSALYLCASRGGTEIYNEQFFGPGTRLTVL.

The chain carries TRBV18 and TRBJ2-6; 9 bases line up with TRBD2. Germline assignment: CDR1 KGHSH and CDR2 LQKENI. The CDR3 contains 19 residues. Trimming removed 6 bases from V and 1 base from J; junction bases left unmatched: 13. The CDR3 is CASSLTGRSGSSGANVLTF. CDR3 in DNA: TGTGCCAGCTCGCTCACGGGGCGTAGCGGGAGTTCTGGGGCCAACGTCCTGACTTTC.

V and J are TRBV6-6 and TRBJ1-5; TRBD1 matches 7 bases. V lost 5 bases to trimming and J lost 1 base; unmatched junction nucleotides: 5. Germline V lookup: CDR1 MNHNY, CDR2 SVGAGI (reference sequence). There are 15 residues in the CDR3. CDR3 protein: CASSATTGSNQPQHF. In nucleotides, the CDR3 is TGTGCCAGCAGTGCAACGACAGGGAGCAATCAGCCCCAGCATTTT.

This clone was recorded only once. CDR3 residues: CASSSELGGASTDTQYF. The CDR3 DNA reads as TGTGCCAGCAGCTCCGAGCTAGGGGGGGCCAGCACAGATACGCAGTATTTT. The chain employs TRBV5-4 and TRBJ2-3, with D possibly matching TRBD2 (7 bases). CDR1 SGHNT and CDR2 YYREEE come from the germline V gene (reference sequence). Trimming left V 3 bases short and J 0 bases short, with 17 bases between. The CDR3 extends over 17 amino acids.

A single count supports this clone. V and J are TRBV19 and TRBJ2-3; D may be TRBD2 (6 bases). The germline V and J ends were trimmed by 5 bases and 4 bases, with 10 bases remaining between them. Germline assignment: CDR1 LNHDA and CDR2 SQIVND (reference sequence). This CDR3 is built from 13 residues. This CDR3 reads CASSQGGADTQYF. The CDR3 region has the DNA TGTGCCAGTAGTCAGGGAGGTGCAGATACGCAGTATTTT.

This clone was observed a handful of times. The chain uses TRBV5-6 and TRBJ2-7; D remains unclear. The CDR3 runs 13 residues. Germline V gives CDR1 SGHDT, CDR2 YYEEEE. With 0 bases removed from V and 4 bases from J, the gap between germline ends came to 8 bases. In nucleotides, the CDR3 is TGTGCCAGCAGCTTGGGGGCACTATACGAGCAGTACTTC. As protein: CASSLGALYEQYF. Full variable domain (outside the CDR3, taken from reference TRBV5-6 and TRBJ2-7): DAGVTQSPTHLIKTRGQQVTLRCSPKSGHDTVSWYQQALGQGPQFIFQYYEEEERQRGNFPDRFSGHQFPNYSSELNVNALLLGDSALYLCASSLGALYEQYFGPGTRLTVT.

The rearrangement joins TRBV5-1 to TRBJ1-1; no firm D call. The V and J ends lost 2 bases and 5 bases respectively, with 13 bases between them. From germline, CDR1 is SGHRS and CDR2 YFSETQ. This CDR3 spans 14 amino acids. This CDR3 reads CASSLPGDWTEAFF. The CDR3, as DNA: TGCGCCAGCAGCTTACCGGGAGACTGGACTGAAGCTTTCTTT. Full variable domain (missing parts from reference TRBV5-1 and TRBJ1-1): KAGVTQTPRYLIKTRGQQVTLSCSPISGHRSVSWYQQTPGQGLQFLFEYFSETQRNKGNFPGRFSGRQFSNSRSEMNVSTLELGDSALYLCASSLPGDWTEAFFGQGTRLTVV.

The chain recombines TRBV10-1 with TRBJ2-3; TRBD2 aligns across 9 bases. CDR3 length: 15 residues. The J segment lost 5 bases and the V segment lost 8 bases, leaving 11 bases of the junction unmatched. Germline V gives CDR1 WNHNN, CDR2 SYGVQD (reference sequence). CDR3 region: CASSSGGLSGDTQYF. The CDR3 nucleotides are TGCGCCAGCTCAAGCGGGGGGTTGAGCGGAGATACGCAGTATTTT.

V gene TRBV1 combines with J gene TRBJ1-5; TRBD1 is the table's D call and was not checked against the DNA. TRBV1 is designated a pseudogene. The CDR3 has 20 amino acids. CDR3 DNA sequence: TGCACCAGCAGCCAAGATCGAATGGTATTCTCTAACAGGTTACACCAGCCCCAGCATTTT. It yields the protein CTSSQDRMVFSNRLHQPQHF.

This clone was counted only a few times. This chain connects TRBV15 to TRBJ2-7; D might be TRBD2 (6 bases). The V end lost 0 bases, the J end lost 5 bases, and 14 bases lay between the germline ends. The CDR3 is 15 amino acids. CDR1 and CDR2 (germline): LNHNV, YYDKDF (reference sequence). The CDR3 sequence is CATSRDRGSWHEQYF. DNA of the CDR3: TGTGCCACCAGCAGAGATCGGGGGTCATGGCACGAGCAGTACTTC. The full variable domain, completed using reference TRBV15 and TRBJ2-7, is DAMVIQNPRYQVTQFGKPVTLSCSQTLNHNVMYWYQQKSSQAPKLLFHYYDKDFNNEADTPDNFQSRRPNTSFCFLDIRSPGLGDTAMYLCATSRDRGSWHEQYFGPGTRLTVT.

The CDR3 loop is CATRWAGGNEKLFF. The DNA of the CDR3 is TGTGCCACCAGGTGGGCAGGGGGCAATGAAAAACTGTTTTTT. The chain recombines TRBV15 with TRBJ1-4; 8 nucleotides align to TRBD1. Trimming cost V 6 bases and J 5 bases; bases outside gene matches: 5. The germline CDR1 and CDR2 sequences are LNHNV and YYDKDF (reference sequence). The CDR3 consists of 14 residues.

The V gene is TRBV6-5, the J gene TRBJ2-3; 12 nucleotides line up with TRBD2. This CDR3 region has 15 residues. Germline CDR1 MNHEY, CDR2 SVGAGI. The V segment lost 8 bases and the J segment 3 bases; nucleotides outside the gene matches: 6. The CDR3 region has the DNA TGTGCCAGCGGTCCTAGCGGGAGGGCTACAGATACGCAGTATTTT. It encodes CASGPSGRATDTQYF.

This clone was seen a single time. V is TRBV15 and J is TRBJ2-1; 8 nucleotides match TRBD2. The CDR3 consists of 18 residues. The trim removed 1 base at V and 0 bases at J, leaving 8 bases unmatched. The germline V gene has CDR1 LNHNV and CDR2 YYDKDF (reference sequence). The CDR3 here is CATSRATSGPLSYNEQFF. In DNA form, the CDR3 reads TGTGCCACCAGCAGAGCTACTAGCGGTCCTCTCTCCTACAATGAGCAGTTCTTC. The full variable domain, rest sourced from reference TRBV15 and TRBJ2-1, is DAMVIQNPRYQVTQFGKPVTLSCSQTLNHNVMYWYQQKSSQAPKLLFHYYDKDFNNEADTPDNFQSRRPNTSFCFLDIRSPGLGDTAMYLCATSRATSGPLSYNEQFFGPGTRLTVL.

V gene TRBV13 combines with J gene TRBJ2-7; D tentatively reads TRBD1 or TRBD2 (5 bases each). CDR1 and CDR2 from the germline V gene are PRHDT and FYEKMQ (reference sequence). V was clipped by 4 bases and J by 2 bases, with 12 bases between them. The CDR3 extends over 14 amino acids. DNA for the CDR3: TGTGCCAGCAGCTCGGGACGGGTCACCTACGAGCAGTACTTC. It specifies CASSSGRVTYEQYF.